Below are 27 T cell receptor beta chains sequenced from a single sample in a study of cytomegalovirus exposure and HLA in healthy donors. The PCR contained 60 Vbeta and 13 Jbeta primers. Profiled with immunoSEQ multiplex PCR; TCRdb holds only in-frame clones, not every one. This sample has 90,000 to 140,000 clones, with 70% to 80% found just once. Sequences were obtained from PBMCs. These TCRs come from a young man in good health and CMV-seronegative.

The CDR3 DNA follows: TGTGCCAGCAGCGTAGCTTTACAGGGAGTTCGTAACTATGGCTACACCTTC. Translation gives CASSVALQGVRNYGYTF. The chain has TRBV9 and TRBJ1-2, with D possibly matching TRBD1 (6 bases). V was pared by 0 bases and J by 1 base, with 16 bases between. The CDR3 loop spans 17 amino acids. Germline-derived CDR1 and CDR2 are SGDLS and YYNGEE.

The chain has TRBV6-6 and TRBJ2-7; D is perhaps TRBD2 (5 bases). Germline CDR1 is MNHNY and CDR2 is SVGAGI (reference sequence). The CDR3 is 16 amino acids. Deletions cut 4 bases from V and 3 bases from J, with 19 bases between. CDR3 amino acids: CASSLLVGQLSYEQYF. For the CDR3, the DNA is TGTGCCAGCAGTTTACTAGTAGGGCAGCTAAGCTACGAGCAGTACTTC.

The gene calls are TRBV5-6 and TRBJ2-7; 13 bases fit TRBD2. The CDR3 is 14 residues long. The germline V gene has CDR1 SGHDT and CDR2 YYEEEE. The V and J ends lost 7 bases and 2 bases, in that order; junction bases with no gene match: 3. This CDR3 reads CASGLAGETYEQYF. In DNA form, the CDR3 reads TGTGCCAGCGGACTAGCGGGAGAAACCTACGAGCAGTACTTC.

The chain recombines TRBV18 with TRBJ2-3; 8 bases are shared with TRBD1. CDR1 is KGHSH, CDR2 LQKENI, per germline. Trimming cost V 3 bases and J 6 bases; bases outside gene matches: 8. The CDR3 has 15 residues. This CDR3 is CASSPNTGGRDTQYF. DNA for the CDR3: TGTGCCAGCTCACCTAATACAGGGGGACGTGATACGCAGTATTTT. Based on the CDR3 plus reference TRBV18 and TRBJ2-3, the full variable domain is NAGVMQNPRHLVRRRGQEARLRCSPMKGHSHVYWYRQLPEEGLKFMVYLQKENIIDESGMPKERFSAEFPKEGPSILRIQQVVRGDSAAYFCASSPNTGGRDTQYFGPGTRLTVL.

This clone was recorded only once. The chain links TRBV19 to TRBJ1-1; no clear D gene. The germline gives CDR1 LNHDA, CDR2 SQIVND (reference sequence). With 2 bases removed from V and 0 bases from J, the gap between germline ends came to 7 bases. This CDR3 comprises 14 residues. CDR3 sequence (DNA): TGTGCCAGTAGTATATGGAGTTTGAACACTGAAGCTTTCTTT. This sequence encodes CASSIWSLNTEAFF.

J is TRBJ2-2 and V is TRBV7-6; D is undetermined. Trimming cost V 5 bases and J 3 bases, with 13 bases left between them. Germline assignment: CDR1 SGHVS and CDR2 FNYEAQ. The CDR3 loop spans 15 amino acids. The DNA for the CDR3 is TGTGCCAGCAGCGCAATAAGTGACTACACCGGGGAGCTGTTTTTT. This translates into CASSAISDYTGELFF.

The genes are TRBV28 and TRBJ2-7; 11 positions match TRBD2. The CDR3 has 16 amino acids. In germline, CDR1 is MDHEN, CDR2 SYDVKM. The trim removed 2 bases at V and 2 bases at J, leaving 5 bases unmatched. CDR3 nucleotides: TGTGCCAGCAGTTTACTCGGGACTAGCGGTACCTACGAGCAGTACTTC. It codes for CASSLLGTSGTYEQYF.

The chain combines TRBV28 with TRBJ1-1; TRBD1 might be the D (5 bases). The germline V gene encodes CDR1 MDHEN and CDR2 SYDVKM. The CDR3 extends over 11 amino acids. V was shortened by 7 bases and J by 3 bases, with 6 bases between the two germline ends. The CDR3 nucleotides read TGTGCCAGCAAACAGGACACTGAAGCTTTCTTT. Encoded protein: CASKQDTEAFF.

This clone was detected only once. This chain uses TRBV9 with TRBJ1-1; no clear D gene. Between the trimmed V and J ends, which lost 0 bases and 5 bases, there was a span of 11 bases. The CDR3 contains 14 residues. Germline assignment: CDR1 SGDLS and CDR2 YYNGEE. CDR3 sequence: CASSVDPGRTEAFF. The CDR3 DNA reads TGTGCCAGCAGCGTAGACCCGGGAAGAACTGAAGCTTTCTTT.

This clone came up many times. V usage is TRBV5-4 and J usage is TRBJ2-7, with D possibly being TRBD1 (6 bases). Germline CDR1 and CDR2: SGHNT and YYREEE (reference sequence). Trimming removed 3 bases at V and 7 bases at J, with 17 bases between. This CDR3 has 14 residues. This CDR3 reads CASSSVTDRIEQYF. DNA for the CDR3: TGTGCCAGCAGCTCTGTAACGGACAGAATTGAGCAGTACTTC.

This clone has more than one count but fewer than ten. V and J are TRBV5-8 and TRBJ2-7; D possibly corresponds to TRBD1 (8 bases). V was trimmed by 4 bases and J by 7 bases, leaving 21 bases between them. CDR3 length equals 15 residues. Germline values: CDR1 SGHTS, CDR2 YDEGEE. CDR3 DNA sequence: TGTGCCAGCAGCGCAATCCGGGACAGGACTAGTGAGCAGTACTTC. It yields the protein CASSAIRDRTSEQYF.

This clone was seen only a few times. V gene TRBV4-1 combines with J gene TRBJ1-4, with 7 bases lining up with TRBD1. Germline V lookup: CDR1 MGHRA, CDR2 YSYEKL. The CDR3 runs 15 residues. Losses at the gene ends were 1 base for V and 7 bases for J; bases not matched to a gene: 6. The CDR3 nucleotides are TGCGCCAGCAGCCAAGTTGTGACAGGGATTGAAAAACTGTTTTTT. Its translation is CASSQVVTGIEKLFF.

The chain combines TRBV10-1 with TRBJ2-7; 10 positions agree with TRBD1. The length of the CDR3 is 11 residues. The V gene end was trimmed by 10 bases and the J gene end by 6 bases; junction bases not matched to a gene: 3. Per the germline V gene, CDR1 is WNHNN and CDR2 is SYGVQD (reference sequence). Written as DNA, the CDR3 is TGCGCCACCGGGACAGGGGCCGAGCAGTACTTC. It yields the protein CATGTGAEQYF.

The rearrangement uses TRBV28 and TRBJ2-7; 9 bases agree with TRBD1. Germline values: CDR1 MDHEN, CDR2 SYDVKM. CDR3 size: 15 residues. With V trimmed by 7 bases and J by 2 bases, 9 bases remained unmatched. In DNA form, the CDR3 reads TGTGCCAGCACCATCCCGGGACAGGGACCCTACGAGCAGTACTTC. It codes for CASTIPGQGPYEQYF.

A few counts support this clone. V gene TRBV6-6 combines with J gene TRBJ2-7; weak D call: TRBD2 (6 bases). Germline values: CDR1 MNHNY, CDR2 SVGAGI (reference sequence). This CDR3 is 16 amino acids long. Trimming shortened V by 5 bases and J by 0 bases, and 17 bases separated the two germline ends. CDR3 nucleotide sequence: TGTGCCAGCAGTAACCTTGCGGCGGGGTCCTCCTACGAGCAGTACTTC. Translation gives CASSNLAAGSSYEQYF.

The rearrangement uses TRBV7-9 and TRBJ1-2; D is perhaps TRBD1 (5 bases). V was pared by 1 base and J by 5 bases, with 8 bases between. CDR3 length equals 13 residues. CDR1 and CDR2 from the germline V gene are SEHNR and FQNEAQ (reference sequence). CDR3 region: CASSLGQSYGYTF. As DNA, the CDR3 is TGTGCCAGCAGCTTAGGACAGTCGTATGGCTACACCTTC.

The chain has TRBV7-3 and TRBJ2-3, with D perhaps TRBD1 (6 bases). This CDR3 has 14 amino acids. Germline V gene sequence: CDR1 SGHTA, CDR2 FQGTGA. V lost 6 bases to trimming and J lost 2 bases, with 12 bases between them. CDR3 nucleotides: TGTGCCAGCAGTCCCTGGGGGCTCACAGATACGCAGTATTTT. As protein: CASSPWGLTDTQYF.

The chain links TRBV28 to TRBJ2-1; perhaps TRBD1 as D (5 bases). V was cut by 2 bases and J by 1 base, with 6 bases left in between. The CDR3 totals 14 residues. The germline gives CDR1 MDHEN, CDR2 SYDVKM. The CDR3 sequence is CASSLKGSYNEQFF. The CDR3 nucleotides are TGTGCCAGCAGTTTAAAGGGGTCCTACAATGAGCAGTTCTTC.

This chain joins TRBV10-3 and TRBJ2-1; 10 positions agree with TRBD2. The J segment lost 5 bases and the V segment lost 2 bases, leaving 6 bases of the junction unmatched. The CDR3 is 16 residues long. Per the germline V gene, CDR1 is ENHRY and CDR2 is SYGVKD. The CDR3 loop reads CAISEKREGPHNEQFF. The CDR3 bases are TGTGCCATCAGTGAGAAGCGGGAGGGCCCCCACAATGAGCAGTTCTTC.

The chain uses TRBV4-1 and TRBJ2-7, with TRBD2 identical over 12 bases. From germline, CDR1 is MGHRA and CDR2 YSYEKL. Losses at the gene ends were 3 bases for V and 4 bases for J; bases not matched to a gene: 4. The CDR3 loop spans 15 amino acids. The DNA for the CDR3 is TGCGCCAGCAGCCAGCCCACTAGCGGGAGGTACGAGCAGTACTTC. Its translation is CASSQPTSGRYEQYF.

The DNA of the CDR3 is TGTGCCAGCAGCGGACTAGCGGGAGCTGGGGCCAACGTCCTGACTTTC. The encoded protein is CASSGLAGAGANVLTF. This sequence joins TRBV9 and TRBJ2-6; TRBD2 agrees at 12 bases. Germline V CDR1 and CDR2: SGDLS, YYNGEE. With V trimmed by 3 bases and J by 2 bases, 0 bases remained unmatched. This CDR3 spans 16 amino acids.

The V call is TRBV5-4, the J call TRBJ2-1; weak D call: TRBD2 (6 bases). V lost 4 bases, J lost 10 bases, and 18 bases lay in between. Germline values: CDR1 SGHNT, CDR2 YYREEE (reference sequence). The CDR3 runs 14 residues. The CDR3 bases are TGTGCCAGCAGCCCCACCGACGGACGGGAGGAGCAGTTCTTC. Its translation: CASSPTDGREEQFF.

The genes are TRBV15 and TRBJ1-1; D may be TRBD1 (6 bases). The CDR3 sequence is 15 residues long. From germline, CDR1 is LNHNV and CDR2 YYDKDF (reference sequence). Trimming left V 1 base short and J 6 bases short, with 15 bases between. The CDR3 region has the DNA TGTGCCACCAGCAGAGCAGGGGAGGGTGGGTCTGAAGCTTTCTTT. This sequence encodes CATSRAGEGGSEAFF.

This chain uses TRBV19 with TRBJ2-1, with 9 bases aligning to TRBD1. This CDR3 contains 21 residues. Germline CDR1 LNHDA, CDR2 SQIVND (reference sequence). The trim removed 3 bases at V and 0 bases at J, leaving 18 bases unmatched. CDR3 in amino acids: CASSIRDRVAITPISYNEQFF. In DNA, the CDR3 is TGTGCCAGTAGTATCCGGGACAGGGTAGCCATAACCCCTATCTCCTACAATGAGCAGTTCTTC.

This rearrangement joins TRBV12-5 to TRBJ1-5; possibly TRBD1 for D (6 bases). V was cut by 7 bases and J by 4 bases, with 14 bases left in between. CDR3 length equals 14 residues. Germline V gives CDR1 LGHNT, CDR2 FRNRAP. The CDR3 loop reads CASASRGGNQPQHF. DNA for the CDR3: TGTGCTAGTGCCTCAAGGGGGGGGAATCAGCCCCAGCATTTT.

The rearrangement links TRBV6-6 to TRBJ2-2; TRBD2 matches 8 bases. The CDR3 is 15 residues long. J gave up 2 bases and V 7 bases, and 6 bases lay outside the gene matches. Germline values: CDR1 MNHNY, CDR2 SVGAGI (reference sequence). The CDR3 sequence: CASMPSGRNTGELFF. CDR3 sequence (DNA): TGTGCCAGCATGCCGAGCGGGAGAAACACCGGGGAGCTGTTTTTT.

A note on this clone: The junction does not match germline at one end; this may be a read error. The chain combines TRBV30 with TRBJ1-5; D is possibly TRBD1 (5 bases). Germline V gene data show CDR1 as GTSNPN and CDR2 as SVGIG (reference sequence). This CDR3 is built from 12 residues. CDR3 in amino acids: CVWSGGDQPQHF. CDR3 DNA: TGTGTCTGGAGTGGGGGGGATCAGCCCCAGCATTTT. Together with reference TRBV30 and TRBJ1-5, the CDR3 gives the full variable domain: SQTIHQWPATLVQPVGSPLSLECTVEGTSNPNLYWYRQAAGRGLQLLFYSVGIGQISSEVPQNLSASRPQDRQFILSSKKLLLSDSGFYLCVWSGGDQPQHFGDGTRLSIL.